This record concerns one TCR beta chain sequence. Trimming left V 2 bases short and J 6 bases short, with 7 bases between. CDR3 length: 12 residues. Germline V lookup: CDR1 SEHNR, CDR2 FQNEAQ (reference sequence). Source study methods: Reference gene primers were amplified, and this amplification served to estimate nucleated cell counts. Some clones are missing from TCRdb's copy, which holds only in-frame ones; the method was immunoSEQ multiplex PCR. V and J calls and clone size come straight from that table; D and trimming were deduced from the DNA. The sample carries about 330,000 clones, 89% recorded once. This record belongs to a study of blood T cell repertoires in COVID-19. Study as a whole: The study drew acute and convalescent COVID-19 samples from the United States, Italy and Spain. PBMCs, B-cell-depleted T cells, or T cells were the source of the cDNA or gDNA that made up the material.

Sequencing input: peripheral blood. This clonotype originated in a man in his late teens or twenties who had recovered from COVID-19. The gene calls are TRBV7-9 and TRBJ1-2; D is unclear. In nucleotides, the CDR3 is TGTGCCAGCAGCTTACAAAGAGATGGCTACACCTTC. Translating gives CASSLQRDGYTF. The entire variable domain, with the rest obtained from reference TRBV7-9 and TRBJ1-2, is as follows: DTGVSQNPRHKITKRGQNVTFRCDPISEHNRLYWYRQTLGQGPEFLTYFQNEAQLEKSRLLSDRFSAERPKGSFSTLEIQRTEQGDSAMYLCASSLQRDGYTFGSGTRLTVV.